This TCR beta chain was captured in a study of blood T cell repertoires in COVID-19. Study background: Sites in the United States, Italy and Spain provided acute and convalescent COVID-19 samples. PBMCs, B-cell-depleted T cells, or T cells provided the cDNA or gDNA that made up the material.

In the study's own analysis: By means of reference gene primer amplification, nucleated cell counts were estimated. Libraries were prepared by immunoSEQ multiplex PCR; TCRdb keeps only in-frame clonotypes and omits some of them. That table supplies the V and J calls and clone size; D and trimming were determined from the DNA. This table has over 70,000 clones, more than 85% appearing once. The CDR3 loop spans 15 amino acids. Per the germline V gene, CDR1 is MNHEY and CDR2 is SMNVEV (reference sequence). Trimming took 4 bases from V and 4 from J, leaving 16 bases between them. The TCR sequence derives from a man aged 45-65 years with COVID-19, enrolled during active disease. Specimen: peripheral blood. The gene calls are TRBV27 and TRBJ1-1; D possibly corresponds to TRBD1 (5 bases). The CDR3 coding sequence is TGTGCCAGCAGTTCCAGGCCTCAGGGTACCACTGAAGCTTTCTTT. Translation: CASSSRPQGTTEAFF.